This T cell receptor (beta chain) was profiled in a study of CD8 T cells in Susac syndrome. Germline V gene lookup returns CDR1 SQVTM and CDR2 ANQGSEA. Trimming took 8 bases from V and 7 from J; bases not matched to a gene: 7. There are 12 residues in the CDR3. Sequencing of TCR beta was performed on blood CD8+ T cells and on blood CD4+ T cells. The multiple sclerosis controls comprised treatment-naive patients whose relapsing-remitting disease was stable or active. Bulk CD8+ and CD4+ cells came from magnetic negative isolation; CD8+ TEMRA by FACS. An input of roughly 0.5 to 1 ug of RNA was subjected to reverse transcription using random hexamers. Amplification of TCR beta CDR3 by immunoSEQ multiplex PCR spanned 54 Vbeta and 13 Jbeta. TCRdb used MiXCR to reprocess the immunoSEQ multiplex PCR reads, holding one entry per CDR3 protein. The sample shows about 140,000 distinct CDR3 sequences, 85% to 95% of them seen only once.

Sequenced input: CD4+ T cells from PBMCs. This chain uses TRBV29-1 with TRBJ2-3; 9 nucleotides match TRBD1. This TCR was sampled from a human donor with multiple sclerosis. CDR3 bases: TGCAGCCTCGCCGGGACAGGGAATACGCAGTATTTT. This gives the protein CSLAGTGNTQYF.